These 23 T cell receptor beta chains share one sample of origin, sequenced in a study of cytomegalovirus exposure and HLA in healthy donors. The PCR had 60 Vbeta and 13 Jbeta primers. The assay was immunoSEQ multiplex PCR, and TCRdb's table has in-frame clones only and misses some. The sample records 150,000 or so clones, about 79% being singletons. Source material: PBMCs. The source is a woman between 45 and 65 years old in good health and CMV-seropositive.

This clone appeared a few times. This sequence joins TRBV18 and TRBJ2-7, with 10 positions matching TRBD2. Germline values: CDR1 KGHSH, CDR2 LQKENI. With V trimmed by 6 bases and J by 2 bases, 7 bases remained unmatched. The CDR3 covers 15 residues. CDR3 DNA: TGTGCCAGCTCCCCCGGGACTAGCGAAACCTACGAGCAGTACTTC. Translating it yields CASSPGTSETYEQYF.

The rearrangement links TRBV2 to TRBJ1-5, with 9 bases lining up with TRBD1. V lost 7 bases, J lost 5 bases, and 6 bases stayed unmatched. This CDR3 has 14 amino acids. Looked up from germline, CDR1 is SNHLY and CDR2 is FYNNEI. The CDR3 sequence: CASIQTGGDQPQHF. Written as DNA, the CDR3 is TGTGCCAGCATCCAGACAGGGGGGGATCAGCCCCAGCATTTT.

The chain is built from TRBV2 and TRBJ2-7; D uncertain. This CDR3 contains 12 residues. V lost 4 bases and J 5 bases, leaving 9 bases between the germline ends. Germline V gene lookup returns CDR1 SNHLY and CDR2 FYNNEI. CDR3: CASSVQVNEQYF. The CDR3 DNA reads TGTGCCAGCAGTGTTCAGGTGAACGAGCAGTACTTC.

This chain connects TRBV11-2 to TRBJ1-1; perhaps TRBD1 as D (6 bases). The germline CDR1 and CDR2 sequences are SGHAT and FQNNGV. The CDR3 is 12 amino acids. V was trimmed by 5 bases and J by 9 bases, leaving 13 bases between them. CDR3 DNA sequence: TGTGCCAGCAGCAACCGACAGGTCCAAGCTTTCTTT. This codes for CASSNRQVQAFF.

The V call is TRBV19, the J call TRBJ1-5, with D possibly matching TRBD1 (5 bases). The CDR3 sequence is 14 residues long. The V gene lost 3 bases and the J gene lost 6 bases, with 12 bases spanning the gap. CDR1 is LNHDA, CDR2 SQIVND, per germline (reference sequence). CDR3 sequence reads: CASSMWQGSQPQHF. The CDR3 region has the DNA TGTGCCAGTAGTATGTGGCAGGGTAGTCAGCCCCAGCATTTT.

V usage is TRBV7-2 and J usage is TRBJ2-7; 7 nucleotides match TRBD1. V dropped 4 bases and J dropped 6; count of bases not matched to a gene: 3. Germline CDR1 reads SGHTA; CDR2 reads FQGNSA. This CDR3 has 12 amino acids. CDR3 in DNA: TGTGCCAGCAGCTACAGGGGTTCCGAGCAGTACTTC. Its translation is CASSYRGSEQYF.

This clone showed up just once. The chain is built from TRBV19 and TRBJ1-1; D perhaps matches TRBD1 (6 bases). The V gene lost 3 bases and the J gene lost 5 bases, with 13 bases spanning the gap. CDR3 length: 14 amino acids. Germline CDR1 reads LNHDA; CDR2 reads SQIVND (reference sequence). The CDR3 sequence is CASSMTQGRTEAFF. CDR3 sequence (DNA): TGTGCCAGTAGTATGACCCAGGGGAGAACTGAAGCTTTCTTT. The whole variable domain, filled in from reference TRBV19 and TRBJ1-1, reads DGGITQSPKYLFRKEGQNVTLSCEQNLNHDAMYWYRQDPGQGLRLIYYSQIVNDFQKGDIAEGYSVSREKKESFPLTVTSAQKNPTAFYLCASSMTQGRTEAFFGQGTRLTVV.

The J gene is TRBJ2-1, the V gene TRBV14; 10 bases are a match to TRBD1. With V trimmed by 1 base and J by 4 bases, 7 bases remained unmatched. The CDR3 extends over 17 amino acids. The germline V gene has CDR1 SGHDN and CDR2 FVKESK. The CDR3 sequence: CASSQGLRTGGYNEQFF. CDR3 bases: TGTGCCAGCAGCCAAGGTTTACGGACAGGGGGGTACAATGAGCAGTTCTTC.

The rearrangement uses TRBV6-1 and TRBJ2-5, with TRBD2 as a possible D gene (6 bases). Germline loops: CDR1 MNHNS, CDR2 SASEGT. The germline V and J ends were trimmed by 1 base and 5 bases, with 17 bases remaining between them. The CDR3 spans 16 residues. The CDR3: CASSEGGGALPETQYF. CDR3 in DNA: TGTGCCAGCAGTGAAGGCGGCGGGGCCTTACCTGAGACCCAGTACTTC.

The chain has TRBV18 and TRBJ1-1; D is perhaps TRBD1 (5 bases). Germline values: CDR1 KGHSH, CDR2 LQKENI. V lost 2 bases and J 0 bases, leaving 10 bases between the germline ends. The CDR3 is made up of 15 amino acids. The chain's CDR3 is CASSPTVGVNTEAFF. The CDR3 region has the DNA TGTGCCAGCTCACCAACCGTAGGGGTGAACACTGAAGCTTTCTTT. Variable domain in full (rest from reference TRBV18 and TRBJ1-1): NAGVMQNPRHLVRRRGQEARLRCSPMKGHSHVYWYRQLPEEGLKFMVYLQKENIIDESGMPKERFSAEFPKEGPSILRIQQVVRGDSAAYFCASSPTVGVNTEAFFGQGTRLTVV.

The rearrangement links TRBV6-1 to TRBJ1-1, with D perhaps matching TRBD1 (6 bases). CDR1 is MNHNS, CDR2 SASEGT, per germline. The CDR3 is made up of 15 amino acids. V was trimmed by 5 bases and J by 1 base, leaving 14 bases between them. Here the CDR3 reads CASSKPGTRNTEAFF. The CDR3 DNA follows: TGTGCCAGCAGTAAACCCGGGACACGGAACACTGAAGCTTTCTTT.

The V gene is TRBV6-5, the J gene TRBJ2-7; possible D gene TRBD1, 6 bases. The length of the CDR3 is 13 residues. Trimming removed 6 bases at V and 9 bases at J, with 18 bases between. Germline V gene lookup returns CDR1 MNHEY and CDR2 SVGAGI. The CDR3 region has the DNA TGTGCCAGCAGATCCACCCAGGGGCGTGGGCAGTACTTC. Residues: CASRSTQGRGQYF.

This rearrangement joins TRBV7-9 to TRBJ2-1; 7 positions match TRBD1. The V gene end was trimmed by 5 bases and the J gene end by 0 bases; junction bases not matched to a gene: 4. This CDR3 is 15 amino acids long. Germline V lookup: CDR1 SEHNR, CDR2 FQNEAQ (reference sequence). The CDR3 coding sequence is TGTGCCAGCAGCGAACAGGGGAGCTCCTACAATGAGCAGTTCTTC. This gives the protein CASSEQGSSYNEQFF. Variable domain in full (rest from reference TRBV7-9 and TRBJ2-1): DTGVSQNPRHKITKRGQNVTFRCDPISEHNRLYWYRQTLGQGPEFLTYFQNEAQLEKSRLLSDRFSAERPKGSFSTLEIQRTEQGDSAMYLCASSEQGSSYNEQFFGPGTRLTVL.

This clone was seen just once. The V call is TRBV7-2, the J call TRBJ2-7, with 10 bases aligning to TRBD1. Per germline, CDR1 SGHTA and CDR2 FQGNSA. The CDR3 is 15 residues long. V shed 6 bases and J 4 bases; nucleotides not matched to a gene: 9. This CDR3 reads CASRLDRDRGYEQYF. Here the CDR3 DNA reads TGTGCCAGCAGGTTGGACCGGGACAGGGGTTACGAGCAGTACTTC.

The rearrangement uses TRBV13 and TRBJ1-2; D remains unclear. V was clipped by 4 bases and J by 4 bases, with 16 bases between them. The CDR3 contains 15 residues. Germline lookup yields CDR1 PRHDT and CDR2 FYEKMQ (reference sequence). The chain's CDR3 is CASSSQTETLYGYTF. CDR3 in DNA: TGTGCCAGCAGCTCCCAGACGGAGACCCTCTATGGCTACACCTTC. The full variable domain, rest sourced from reference TRBV13 and TRBJ1-2, is AAGVIQSPRHLIKEKRETATLKCYPIPRHDTVYWYQQGPGQDPQFLISFYEKMQSDKGSIPDRFSAQQFSDYHSELNMSSLELGDSALYFCASSSQTETLYGYTFGSGTRLTVV.

The CDR3 nucleotides read TGTGCCAGCAGCTTCAGGGGTTTTTATTCACCCCTCCACTTT. The encoded protein is CASSFRGFYSPLHF. The rearrangement uses TRBV7-2 and TRBJ1-6, with TRBD1 as a possible D gene (6 bases). This CDR3 region has 14 residues. Per the germline V gene, CDR1 is SGHTA and CDR2 is FQGNSA. V lost 3 bases, J lost 8 bases, and 11 bases lay in between.

The chain couples TRBV11-2 to TRBJ2-7; 9 bases are shared with TRBD1. The CDR3 totals 16 residues. The V gene's germline CDR1 is SGHAT and CDR2 FQNNGV. V shed 2 bases and J 0 bases; nucleotides not matched to a gene: 5. The CDR3 nucleotides read TGTGCCAGCAGCTTATCCGGGACAGGGTCCTCCTACGAGCAGTACTTC. Translating it yields CASSLSGTGSSYEQYF.

The CDR3 region has the DNA TGTGCCGGGGGGGGGACCGGAGAGACCCAGTACTTC. Encoded protein: CAGGGTGETQYF. The chain carries TRBV2 and TRBJ2-5, with TRBD2 identical over 7 bases. The CDR3 has 12 amino acids. Germline CDR1 SNHLY, CDR2 FYNNEI. V was pared by 11 bases and J by 4 bases, with 7 bases of the junction left unmatched. Full variable domain (remainder filled in from reference TRBV2 and TRBJ2-5): EPEVTQTPSHQVTQMGQEVILRCVPISNHLYFYWYRQILGQKVEFLVSFYNNEISEKSEIFDDQFSVERPDGSNFTLKIRSTKLEDSAMYFCAGGGTGETQYFGPGTRLLVL.

The gene calls are TRBV5-1 and TRBJ2-3; 12 bases agree with TRBD2. V dropped 4 bases and J dropped 1; count of bases not matched to a gene: 4. Germline CDR1 and CDR2: SGHRS and YFSETQ. CDR3 length equals 16 residues. CDR3 sequence: CASSTRLAGGTDTQYF. The CDR3 DNA reads as TGCGCCAGCAGCACGCGACTAGCGGGGGGCACAGATACGCAGTATTTT.

In its sample, this clone was seen a few times. The chain's CDR3 is CASRGKRGSYEQYF. In DNA form, the CDR3 reads TGTGCCAGCAGGGGAAAACGGGGCTCCTACGAGCAGTACTTC. The V and J genes are TRBV6-1 and TRBJ2-7, with D possibly being TRBD2 (5 bases). The CDR3 loop spans 14 amino acids. V shed 6 bases and J shed 0 bases, with 12 bases lying between them. Germline V gene sequence: CDR1 MNHNS, CDR2 SASEGT.

The chain has TRBV4-2 and TRBJ2-1, with D tentatively TRBD2 (5 bases). The germline V and J ends were trimmed by 0 bases and 0 bases, with 6 bases remaining between them. CDR3 size: 15 residues. Germline loops: CDR1 LGHNA, CDR2 YNFKEQ. The CDR3 DNA reads TGTGCCAGCAGCCAAGAGCTAGCCTCCTACAATGAGCAGTTCTTC. This sequence encodes CASSQELASYNEQFF.

V is TRBV4-1 and J is TRBJ2-5, with 9 bases matching TRBD1. The CDR3 has 16 residues. Trimming at V came to 3 bases and at J to 4 bases, leaving 9 bases not matched to a gene. Germline V gene sequence: CDR1 MGHRA, CDR2 YSYEKL. CDR3 protein: CASSQSHRGRGETQYF. The CDR3 region has the DNA TGCGCCAGCAGCCAGTCACACAGGGGGCGGGGAGAGACCCAGTACTTC.

The chain employs TRBV6-5 and TRBJ2-7; 7 bases match TRBD1. The CDR3 totals 13 residues. V was clipped by 2 bases and J by 5 bases; unmatched bases: 3. The V gene's germline CDR1 is MNHEY and CDR2 SVGAGI. The CDR3 DNA reads TGTGCCAGCAGTTACGACAGGGACCACGAGCAGTACTTC. Protein: CASSYDRDHEQYF.